The entry that follows covers one T cell receptor (beta chain) sequence. The antigen remains undetermined. This sample was taken from a study of cytomegalovirus exposure and HLA in healthy donors. With 60 Vbeta and 13 Jbeta primers, the PCR was carried out. Assay: immunoSEQ multiplex PCR; the TCRdb copy retains only in-frame clones and omits some. The sample comprises about 130,000 clones, around four fifths of which are singletons, and 1.3% to 1.5% rests with the top ten. Broader study findings: Previously analyzed data showed that most TCR beta V segments were productive at a frequency of about 90% or about 30%. Serostatus for CMV was the only available immune exposure information. An analysis that was carried out later associated 16,951 TCR beta sequences with HLA alleles at 0.05 false discovery rate.

This CDR3 has 14 amino acids. Germline CDR1 is MDHEN and CDR2 is SYDVKM. The V end lost 7 bases, the J end lost 1 base, and 14 bases lay between the germline ends. This sequence originates from a woman aged 40-49 years in good health and CMV-seronegative. The rearrangement links TRBV28 to TRBJ2-7, with a tentative D call TRBD2 (5 bases). The specimen was PBMCs. The CDR3 here is CASTRGGTSYEQYF. The CDR3 bases are TGTGCCAGCACCCGAGGAGGAACTTCCTACGAGCAGTACTTC.